This TCR beta chain was identified during a study of shared clonotypes between healthy human individuals. About this clone itself: Antigen: not known.

The germline V gene has CDR1 LNHNV and CDR2 YYDKDF (reference sequence). V was clipped by 0 bases and J by 0 bases, with 3 bases between them. The CDR3 runs to 14 residues. Evenly divided among several immunoSEQ plates was the genomic DNA of each subset. Using immunoSEQ multiplex PCR, the repertoire was profiled, and TCRdb retains in-frame clones only, with some absent. Of hundreds of thousands of clones in the sample, roughly 96% were seen once. Study results and limitations: Estimated clonotype richness was generally higher in naive than memory subsets. Between a handful of donors, naive CD4 clonotypes were shared at a level of around 5.2%. Enrolling few donors narrowed the genetic and exposure-history diversity that was represented.

The naive CD8 subset, CD45RO-negative cells positively selected for CCR7, excluded terminally differentiated effector memory CD45RA+ cells. The V and J genes are TRBV15 and TRBJ1-5; D uncertain. The source material was naive CD8+ T cells sorted from blood. The origin of this receptor is a woman aged 25 to 39 in good health. For the CDR3, the DNA is TGTGCCACCAGCAGAGATCTTAGCAATCAGCCCCAGCATTTT. Translation gives CATSRDLSNQPQHF.